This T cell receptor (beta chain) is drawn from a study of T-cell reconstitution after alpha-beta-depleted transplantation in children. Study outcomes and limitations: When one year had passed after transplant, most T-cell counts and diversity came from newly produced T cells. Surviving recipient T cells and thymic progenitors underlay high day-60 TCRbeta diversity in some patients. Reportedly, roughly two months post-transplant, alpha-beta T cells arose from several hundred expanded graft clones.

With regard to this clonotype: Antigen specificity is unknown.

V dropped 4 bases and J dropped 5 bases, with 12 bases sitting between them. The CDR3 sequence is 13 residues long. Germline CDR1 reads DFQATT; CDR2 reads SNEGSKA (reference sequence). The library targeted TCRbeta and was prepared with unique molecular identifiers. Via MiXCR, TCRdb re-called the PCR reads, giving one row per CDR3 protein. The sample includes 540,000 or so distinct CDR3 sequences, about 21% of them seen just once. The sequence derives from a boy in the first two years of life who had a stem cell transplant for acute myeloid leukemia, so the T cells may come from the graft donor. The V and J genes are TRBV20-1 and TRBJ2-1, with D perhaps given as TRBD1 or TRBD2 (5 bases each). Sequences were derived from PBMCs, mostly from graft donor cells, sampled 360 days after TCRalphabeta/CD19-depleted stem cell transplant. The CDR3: CSANRDPHNEQFF. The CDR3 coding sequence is TGCAGTGCTAACCGGGACCCTCACAATGAGCAGTTCTTC.